The next 22 T cell receptor beta chains were all read from a single sample in a study of cytomegalovirus exposure and HLA in healthy donors. The PCR made use of 60 Vbeta and 13 Jbeta primers. Sequencing used immunoSEQ multiplex PCR; TCRdb keeps in-frame clones, though not all of them. The data show under 200,000 clones, with about 85% seen just once and about 2.5% held by the top ten. Sequenced sample: PBMCs. Every receptor here comes from a man aged 25-40 years in good health and CMV-seropositive.

V gene TRBV19 combines with J gene TRBJ2-1, with 10 bases matching TRBD2. Germline V lookup: CDR1 LNHDA, CDR2 SQIVND (reference sequence). This CDR3 has 15 residues. The V gene end was trimmed by 6 bases and the J gene end by 3 bases; junction bases not matched to a gene: 5. This chain's CDR3 is CASRQTSGHYNEQFF. The DNA of the CDR3 is TGTGCCAGTAGGCAGACTAGCGGGCACTACAATGAGCAGTTCTTC.

The chain carries TRBV5-6 and TRBJ1-2; 8 bases agree with TRBD1. Germline values: CDR1 SGHDT, CDR2 YYEEEE. Trimming removed 4 bases from V and 8 bases from J; junction bases left unmatched: 13. The length of the CDR3 is 15 residues. The CDR3 here is CASSPWRDRTLGYTF. Written as DNA, the CDR3 is TGTGCCAGCAGCCCCTGGAGGGACAGGACCCTCGGCTACACCTTC.

V is TRBV7-2 and J is TRBJ2-3; possible D gene TRBD1, 8 bases. The germline V gene has CDR1 SGHTA and CDR2 FQGNSA. V lost 5 bases and J 5 bases, leaving 20 bases between the germline ends. This CDR3 is built from 16 residues. CDR3 sequence: CASSPRGQGRGDTQYF. The CDR3 nucleotides are TGTGCCAGCAGCCCCAGGGGGCAGGGGAGGGGAGATACGCAGTATTTT.

The rearrangement uses TRBV29-1 and TRBJ2-7; no reliable D call. The V end was cut by 4 bases, the J end by 6 bases, with 10 bases between. The CDR3 is 11 residues long. Per the germline V gene, CDR1 is SQVTM and CDR2 is ANQGSEA. The CDR3, as DNA: TGCAGCGTTGCTGGCAGCGCCGAGCAGTACTTC. Protein sequence: CSVAGSAEQYF.

This clone came up a few times. The V and J genes are TRBV4-3 and TRBJ2-1; 9 bases align to TRBD2. The CDR3 has 15 residues. Germline CDR1 and CDR2: LGHNA and YSLEER. V shed 2 bases and J 6 bases; nucleotides not matched to a gene: 5. As DNA, the CDR3 is TGCGCCAGCAGCCAAAGGCGGGGGGGGACCAATGAGCAGTTCTTC. It translates to CASSQRRGGTNEQFF.

The chain couples TRBV18 to TRBJ2-3; possible D gene TRBD1, 6 bases. Looked up from germline, CDR1 is KGHSH and CDR2 is LQKENI. There are 16 residues in the CDR3. Trimming shortened V by 5 bases and J by 4 bases, and 19 bases separated the two germline ends. The chain's CDR3 is CASSAGTLGAADTQYF. The CDR3 DNA sequence: TGTGCCAGCTCAGCCGGGACATTGGGTGCGGCAGATACGCAGTATTTT.

This clone was seen a handful of times. This rearrangement joins TRBV27 to TRBJ1-2; TRBD1 matches 8 bases. Germline V gene lookup returns CDR1 MNHEY and CDR2 SMNVEV (reference sequence). This CDR3 region has 15 residues. Germline trimming cut 2 bases from V and 3 bases from J; bases unmatched to any gene: 5. Here the CDR3 DNA reads TGTGCCAGCAGTTTAAAGGGACAGGCCGACTATGGCTACACCTTC. It specifies CASSLKGQADYGYTF.

The chain couples TRBV6-5 to TRBJ1-1, with unresolved D. The length of the CDR3 is 15 residues. V dropped 5 bases and J dropped 0 bases, with 13 bases sitting between them. The V gene's germline CDR1 is MNHEY and CDR2 SVGAGI. Here the CDR3 reads CASSPLAFMNTEAFF. CDR3 nucleotides: TGTGCCAGCAGTCCCCTAGCATTCATGAACACTGAAGCTTTCTTT.

V is TRBV7-2 and J is TRBJ2-3, with D maybe TRBD2 (5 bases). The V and J ends lost 0 bases and 2 bases respectively, with 9 bases between them. The CDR3 is 15 amino acids. The germline V gene encodes CDR1 SGHTA and CDR2 FQGNSA. The CDR3 loop is CASSLAGIYTDTQYF. As DNA, the CDR3 is TGTGCCAGCAGCTTAGCCGGGATCTACACAGATACGCAGTATTTT.

The CDR3: CASSTAGALYNEQFF. The CDR3 nucleotides are TGTGCCAGCAGCACGGCGGGAGCCCTATACAATGAGCAGTTCTTC. This chain joins TRBV9 and TRBJ2-1, with TRBD2 matching 7 bases. The CDR3 loop spans 15 amino acids. With V trimmed by 4 bases and J by 4 bases, 8 bases remained unmatched. Germline V CDR1 and CDR2: SGDLS, YYNGEE. Looking up the rest from reference TRBV9 and TRBJ2-1 gives the full variable domain: DSGVTQTPKHLITATGQRVTLRCSPRSGDLSVYWYQQSLDQGLQFLIQYYNGEERAKGNILERFSAQQFPDLHSELNLSSLELGDSALYFCASSTAGALYNEQFFGPGTRLTVL.

This chain connects TRBV19 to TRBJ2-7; possibly TRBD1 for D (5 bases). Germline CDR1 and CDR2: LNHDA and SQIVND (reference sequence). V dropped 4 bases and J dropped 4 bases, with 11 bases sitting between them. This CDR3 is 13 amino acids long. In DNA form, the CDR3 reads TGTGCCAGTAGTAAGGGGCAGGCTTACGAGCAGTACTTC. Translated: CASSKGQAYEQYF.

The CDR3, as DNA: TGTGCCAGCAGCTCCGCGCCCCTGAACACTGAAGCTTTCTTT. This translates into CASSSAPLNTEAFF. The chain uses TRBV7-2 and TRBJ1-1; D unresolved. Trimming removed 4 bases at V and 0 bases at J, with 9 bases between. Germline assignment: CDR1 SGHTA and CDR2 FQGNSA. The CDR3 totals 14 residues.

The gene calls are TRBV6-5 and TRBJ2-1; a possible D gene is TRBD2 (5 bases). V gave up 0 bases and J gave up 2 bases, with 11 bases separating them. CDR1 is MNHEY and CDR2 is SVGAGI in the germline V gene. The CDR3 runs 16 residues. The CDR3 DNA is TGTGCCAGCAGTTACTCAGCGGACCCCACCTACAATGAGCAGTTCTTC. Translated: CASSYSADPTYNEQFF.

V and J are TRBV5-4 and TRBJ2-7, with 11 bases lining up with TRBD2. CDR1 SGHNT and CDR2 YYREEE come from the germline V gene (reference sequence). V lost 0 bases and J lost 8; bases outside the gene matches: 7. The CDR3 sequence is 15 residues long. CDR3 residues: CASSLDLAGGRQQYV. The CDR3 nucleotides read TGTGCCAGCAGCTTGGATCTAGCGGGAGGACGGCAGCAGTACGTC.

The chain employs TRBV4-1 and TRBJ1-4, with 7 bases fitting TRBD1. The CDR3 runs to 19 residues. Germline lookup yields CDR1 MGHRA and CDR2 YSYEKL. Losses at the gene ends were 1 base for V and 0 bases for J; bases not matched to a gene: 11. The CDR3 DNA follows: TGCGCCAGCAGCCAAGTTGGGTCGGGACAGTTCGCAACTAATGAAAAACTGTTTTTT. Encoded protein: CASSQVGSGQFATNEKLFF.

The V gene is TRBV2, the J gene TRBJ1-6, with D maybe TRBD1 (6 bases). Germline V gene data show CDR1 as SNHLY and CDR2 as FYNNEI. Trimming took 5 bases from V and 7 from J, leaving 12 bases between them. This CDR3 contains 14 residues. The CDR3 sequence: CASSNRVGNSPLHF. The CDR3 DNA sequence: TGTGCCAGCAGTAACAGGGTAGGGAATTCACCCCTCCACTTT.

The V call is TRBV7-6, the J call TRBJ2-2, with a weak D call TRBD2 (6 bases). The ends were cut back, 5 bases at V and 1 base at J, with 14 bases in the middle. Germline lookup yields CDR1 SGHVS and CDR2 FNYEAQ. The CDR3 covers 16 residues. The CDR3 spells CASSPQGTWNTGELFF. The DNA for the CDR3 is TGTGCCAGCAGCCCTCAAGGGACTTGGAACACCGGGGAGCTGTTTTTT.

The gene calls are TRBV19 and TRBJ1-4; D is perhaps TRBD1 (5 bases). This CDR3 is built from 13 residues. V was shortened by 4 bases and J by 4 bases, with 7 bases between the two germline ends. Germline CDR1 reads LNHDA; CDR2 reads SQIVND (reference sequence). This CDR3 reads CASSRGVNEKLFF. The CDR3 DNA reads as TGTGCCAGTAGTAGGGGGGTTAATGAAAAACTGTTTTTT.

The chain employs TRBV2 and TRBJ2-7; 9 bases map to TRBD1. The CDR3 covers 14 residues. CDR1 and CDR2 from the germline V gene are SNHLY and FYNNEI. Trimming took 2 bases from V and 7 from J; bases not matched to a gene: 6. The CDR3 region has the DNA TGTGCCAGCAGTGAACGGACAGGGGCATCTGAGCAGTACTTC. It specifies CASSERTGASEQYF.

V is TRBV6-5 and J is TRBJ2-1; D is possibly TRBD2 (6 bases). The CDR3 covers 14 residues. The V gene's germline CDR1 is MNHEY and CDR2 SVGAGI. V gave up 5 bases and J gave up 1 base, with 9 bases separating them. This chain's CDR3 is CASSRRESYNEQFF. DNA for the CDR3: TGTGCCAGCAGTCGACGGGAGTCCTACAATGAGCAGTTCTTC.

This clone was recorded a few times. CDR3 amino acids: CASSYRTGAEAFF. In DNA form, the CDR3 reads TGTGCCAGCAGTTACCGGACAGGGGCTGAAGCTTTCTTT. This rearrangement joins TRBV6-5 to TRBJ1-1; TRBD1 matches at 9 bases. Germline V CDR1 and CDR2: MNHEY, SVGAGI. This CDR3 has 13 residues. The V gene end was trimmed by 2 bases and the J gene end by 6 bases; junction bases not matched to a gene: 1.

This sequence joins TRBV1 and TRBJ2-7; the D call of TRBD2 is as the table states it, not checked on the DNA. TRBV1 is labeled a pseudogene. CDR3 length: 21 amino acids. DNA of the CDR3: TGCACCAGCAGCCAAGGATTACCCCCCCGGGGACTAGCGGGACCGGACTACGAGCAGTACGTC. Translation gives CTSSQGLPPRGLAGPDYEQYV.